The entry below describes one T cell receptor beta chain. The final CDR3 position lacks the conserved phenylalanine or tryptophan, pointing to a likely read error. The DNA is omitted, as the CDR3 cannot be located on it reliably, and the CDR3 follows TCRdb's listing. From its first to its last residue, the CDR3 has 13 amino acids. CDR1 GTSNPN and CDR2 SVGIG come from the germline V gene (reference sequence). This entry comes from a study of metastatic and nonmetastatic thyroid tumors. Using MiXCR, TCRdb reanalyzed the PCR reads. The sample contains 25,000 to 30,000 clones, roughly 15% of which appear only once. There were no patients who had received any treatment before thyroid surgery.

Sample: blood. The receptor's source is a male donor with papillary thyroid cancer or a benign thyroid nodule (not recorded which). Some clones in this sample may be carry-over from other donors' samples. This rearrangement joins TRBV30 to TRBJ2-7; TRBD1 is the table's D call, not checked against the DNA. CDR3 loop: CAWFPGQSMEHYL.